This T cell receptor beta chain was found in a study of shared clonotypes between healthy human individuals. Overall study results and limits: Even with large depth, rarefaction showed that sorted-subset sequencing was incomplete. Estimated clonotype richness was generally higher in naive than memory subsets. The naive CD4 repertoires of a handful of donors were compared, and about 5% of clonotypes were shared.

Naive CD8 cells lacked CD45RO, underwent positive selection for CCR7 and left out terminally differentiated effector memory CD45RA+ cells. Using immunoSEQ multiplex PCR, the repertoire was profiled, and TCRdb retains in-frame clones only, with some absent. Of some 630,000 clones in the sample, about 96% were seen once. The CDR3 runs 14 residues. CDR1 and CDR2 from the germline V gene are LGHNA and YNFKEQ. V dropped 0 bases and J dropped 7 bases, with 10 bases sitting between them. Concerning this clone: Its specificity is not known.

The J gene is TRBJ1-5, the V gene TRBV4-2; D is unresolved. This sequence originates from a woman in her 30s in good health. The specimen was naive CD8+ T cells sorted from blood. DNA of the CDR3: TGTGCCAGCAGCCAAGAGTCGTCGACGCAGCCCCAGCATTTT. It encodes CASSQESSTQPQHF.